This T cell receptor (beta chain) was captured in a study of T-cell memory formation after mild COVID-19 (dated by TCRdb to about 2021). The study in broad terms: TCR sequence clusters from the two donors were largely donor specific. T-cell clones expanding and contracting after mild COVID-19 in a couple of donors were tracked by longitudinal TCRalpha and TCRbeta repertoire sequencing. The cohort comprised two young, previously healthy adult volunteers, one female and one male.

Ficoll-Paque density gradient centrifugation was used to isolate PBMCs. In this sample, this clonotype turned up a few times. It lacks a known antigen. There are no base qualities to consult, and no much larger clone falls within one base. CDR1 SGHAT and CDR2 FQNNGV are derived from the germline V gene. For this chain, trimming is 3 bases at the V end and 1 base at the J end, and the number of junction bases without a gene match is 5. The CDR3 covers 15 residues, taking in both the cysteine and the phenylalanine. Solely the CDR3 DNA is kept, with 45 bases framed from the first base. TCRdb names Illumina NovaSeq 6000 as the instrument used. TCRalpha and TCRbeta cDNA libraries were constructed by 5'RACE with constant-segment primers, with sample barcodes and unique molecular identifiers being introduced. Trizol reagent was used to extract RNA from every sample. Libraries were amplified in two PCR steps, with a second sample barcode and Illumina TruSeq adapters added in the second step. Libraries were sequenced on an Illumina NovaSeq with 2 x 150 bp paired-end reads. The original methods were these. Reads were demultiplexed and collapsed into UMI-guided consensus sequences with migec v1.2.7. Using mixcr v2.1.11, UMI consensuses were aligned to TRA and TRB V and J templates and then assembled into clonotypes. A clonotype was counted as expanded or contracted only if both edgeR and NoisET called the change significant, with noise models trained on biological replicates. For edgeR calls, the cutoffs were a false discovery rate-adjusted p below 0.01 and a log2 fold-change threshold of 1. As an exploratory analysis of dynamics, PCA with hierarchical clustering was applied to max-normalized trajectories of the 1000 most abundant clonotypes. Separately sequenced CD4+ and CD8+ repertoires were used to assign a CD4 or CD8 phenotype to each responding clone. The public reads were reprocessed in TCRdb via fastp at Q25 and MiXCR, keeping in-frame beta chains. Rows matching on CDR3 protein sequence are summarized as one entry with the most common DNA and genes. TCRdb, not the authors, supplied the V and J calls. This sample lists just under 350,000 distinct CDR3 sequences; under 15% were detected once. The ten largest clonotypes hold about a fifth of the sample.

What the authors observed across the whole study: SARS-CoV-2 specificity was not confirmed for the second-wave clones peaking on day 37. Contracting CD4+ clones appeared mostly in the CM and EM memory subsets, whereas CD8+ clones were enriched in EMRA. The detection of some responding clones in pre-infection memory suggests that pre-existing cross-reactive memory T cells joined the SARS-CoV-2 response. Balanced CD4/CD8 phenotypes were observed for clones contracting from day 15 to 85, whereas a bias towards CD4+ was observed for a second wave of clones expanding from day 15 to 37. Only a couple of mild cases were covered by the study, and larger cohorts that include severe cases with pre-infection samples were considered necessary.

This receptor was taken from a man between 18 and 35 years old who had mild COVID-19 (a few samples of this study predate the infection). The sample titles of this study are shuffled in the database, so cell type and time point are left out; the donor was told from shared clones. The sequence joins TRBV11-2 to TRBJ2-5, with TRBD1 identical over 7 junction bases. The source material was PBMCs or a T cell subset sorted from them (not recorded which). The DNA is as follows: TGTGCCAGCAGCTTTAGGGGGCGAACCCAAGAGACCCAGTACTTC. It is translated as CASSFRGRTQETQYF.